A single sample gave rise to the 25 T cell receptor beta chains below, sequenced in a study of shared clonotypes between healthy human individuals. Using immunoSEQ multiplex PCR, the repertoire was profiled, and TCRdb retains in-frame clones only, with some absent. The data hold hundreds of thousands of clones, with about 97% observed a single time. Sequences were obtained from naive CD4+ T cells sorted from blood. Noted subset: CD45RA+ positively selected. These receptors originate from a woman aged 30 to 39 in good health.

This sequence joins TRBV6-1 and TRBJ2-3; no clear D gene. Looked up from germline, CDR1 is MNHNS and CDR2 is SASEGT. The CDR3 consists of 14 residues. V was pared by 3 bases and J by 1 base, with 8 bases between. The CDR3 protein is CASSEDPRTDTQYF. The CDR3 DNA sequence: TGTGCCAGCAGTGAGGACCCCCGCACAGATACGCAGTATTTT.

The CDR3 is CASSQVWVGEQFF. CDR3 DNA: TGCGCCAGCAGCCAAGTTTGGGTTGGGGAGCAGTTCTTC. This chain links TRBV4-1 with TRBJ2-1, with D unresolved. The germline V gene encodes CDR1 MGHRA and CDR2 YSYEKL. Trimming pared 1 base from V and 10 bases from J, leaving 11 bases between. The CDR3 runs to 13 residues.

The chain employs TRBV10-3 and TRBJ1-1, with 8 positions matching TRBD1. The CDR3 contains 13 residues. The germline V gene encodes CDR1 ENHRY and CDR2 SYGVKD. V lost 4 bases and J lost 6; bases outside the gene matches: 4. CDR3 DNA sequence: TGTGCCATCAGTGGGCGGACAGGGTCTGAAGCTTTCTTT. This gives the protein CAISGRTGSEAFF.

V and J are TRBV11-2 and TRBJ2-5; D is possibly TRBD2 (5 bases). The CDR3 is 16 amino acids. Germline CDR1 SGHAT, CDR2 FQNNGV. Trimming removed 5 bases at V and 1 base at J, with 17 bases between. The CDR3 DNA is TGTGCCAGCAGCCCTGACTGGTGGGAGCGCCAAGAGACCCAGTACTTC. As protein: CASSPDWWERQETQYF.

The chain combines TRBV5-1 with TRBJ1-3; D gene unclear. The V gene lost 0 bases and the J gene lost 0 bases, with 10 bases spanning the gap. The CDR3 is made up of 16 amino acids. CDR1 is SGHRS, CDR2 YFSETQ, per germline. CDR3 DNA: TGCGCCAGCAGCTTGGCGGAGACCAGCTCTGGAAACACCATATATTTT. Amino acids: CASSLAETSSGNTIYF.

V usage is TRBV7-9 and J usage is TRBJ1-1; D is uncertain. The CDR3 consists of 13 residues. CDR1 and CDR2 (germline): SEHNR, FQNEAQ (reference sequence). V lost 7 bases and J lost 1, with 10 bases in between. In DNA form, the CDR3 reads TGTGCCAGCACCTATACTAAGAACACTGAAGCTTTCTTT. It yields the protein CASTYTKNTEAFF. Drawing the rest from reference TRBV7-9 and TRBJ1-1, the complete variable domain is DTGVSQNPRHKITKRGQNVTFRCDPISEHNRLYWYRQTLGQGPEFLTYFQNEAQLEKSRLLSDRFSAERPKGSFSTLEIQRTEQGDSAMYLCASTYTKNTEAFFGQGTRLTVV.

This clone turned up a few times. The same CDR3 is also encoded by other DNA sequences in this sample. The chain has TRBV28 and TRBJ2-5; D is undetermined. Trimming took 6 bases from V and 2 from J, leaving 4 bases between them. The CDR3 has 11 amino acids. Looked up from germline, CDR1 is MDHEN and CDR2 is SYDVKM. CDR3 in DNA: TGTGCCAGCAGCCCACAAGAGACCCAGTACTTC. Its translation is CASSPQETQYF.

The chain links TRBV15 to TRBJ2-1; D is possibly TRBD1 (6 bases). Trimming pared 0 bases from V and 0 bases from J, leaving 12 bases between. Germline V gene lookup returns CDR1 LNHNV and CDR2 YYDKDF (reference sequence). There are 17 residues in the CDR3. CDR3 bases: TGTGCCACCAGCAGAGAGCTTACAGGGAGCTCCTACAATGAGCAGTTCTTC. Its protein is CATSRELTGSSYNEQFF. The full variable domain, in which reference TRBV15 and TRBJ2-1 provide the parts outside the CDR3, is DAMVIQNPRYQVTQFGKPVTLSCSQTLNHNVMYWYQQKSSQAPKLLFHYYDKDFNNEADTPDNFQSRRPNTSFCFLDIRSPGLGDTAMYLCATSRELTGSSYNEQFFGPGTRLTVL.

The rearrangement joins TRBV6-1 to TRBJ2-4; 8 nucleotides align to TRBD1. The CDR3 has 15 residues. Germline values: CDR1 MNHNS, CDR2 SASEGT. The ends lost 5 bases at V and 0 bases at J; junction bases unmatched: 3. The CDR3 reads CASSRQGLAKNIQYF. The CDR3 DNA is TGTGCCAGCAGTCGACAGGGGCTAGCCAAAAACATTCAGTACTTC.

V and J are TRBV19 and TRBJ1-1; D not resolved. Trimming took off 1 base at V and 8 bases at J, with 14 bases between the two ends. Germline lookup yields CDR1 LNHDA and CDR2 SQIVND (reference sequence). The CDR3 runs 14 residues. In DNA, the CDR3 is TGTGCCAGTAGTATAGGCCCCGAAACCCGCGAAGCTTTCTTT. It codes for CASSIGPETREAFF.

This clone was seen a single time. In the same sample, other DNA sequences code for this CDR3. The genes are TRBV28 and TRBJ2-7; D ambiguous. The V and J ends lost 4 bases and 4 bases respectively, with 8 bases between them. The germline CDR1 and CDR2 sequences are MDHEN and SYDVKM. CDR3 length: 12 amino acids. The CDR3 coding sequence is TGTGCCAGCAGTTCCGGGCTATACGAGCAGTACTTC. The encoded protein is CASSSGLYEQYF.

The chain has TRBV18 and TRBJ1-2; TRBD1 matches 9 bases. The V and J ends lost 2 bases and 1 base, in that order; junction bases with no gene match: 8. The CDR3 is made up of 17 amino acids. The germline V gene has CDR1 KGHSH and CDR2 LQKENI. The CDR3 region has the DNA TGTGCCAGCTCACCATTGGGACAGGGACTATTTAACTATGGCTACACCTTC. Its translation: CASSPLGQGLFNYGYTF.

The rearrangement joins TRBV19 to TRBJ2-7; 10 bases map to TRBD2. Looked up from germline, CDR1 is LNHDA and CDR2 is SQIVND (reference sequence). The CDR3 has 15 residues. The junction had 6 bases not matched to a gene; V was cut back by 7 bases and J by 0 bases. CDR3 DNA sequence: TGTGCCAGTACCGGGACTAGCGATAACTCCTACGAGCAGTACTTC. Translating gives CASTGTSDNSYEQYF.

CDR3 loop: CASSRTPNSAYEQYF. The CDR3 nucleotides read TGTGCCAGCAGCCGGACTCCCAATTCAGCCTACGAGCAGTACTTC. The gene calls are TRBV27 and TRBJ2-7; possibly TRBD2 for D (5 bases). CDR3 length: 15 residues. V was clipped by 6 bases and J by 2 bases, with 17 bases between them. Germline CDR1 is MNHEY and CDR2 is SMNVEV (reference sequence).

The genes are TRBV7-9 and TRBJ1-2; 11 bases fit TRBD1. Germline V gives CDR1 SEHNR, CDR2 FQNEAQ (reference sequence). V lost 1 base, J lost 6 bases, and 4 bases stayed unmatched. This CDR3 region has 15 residues. The CDR3 DNA follows: TGTGCCAGCAGCTTAGTTGGACAGGGGGCTGATGGCTACACCTTC. This translates into CASSLVGQGADGYTF.

This chain joins TRBV19 and TRBJ2-1; D is uncertain. The CDR3 length is 15 residues. CDR1 and CDR2 from the germline V gene are LNHDA and SQIVND (reference sequence). The ends were cut back, 10 bases at V and 4 bases at J, with 20 bases in the middle. The CDR3: CATKQTMESYNEQFF. The CDR3 nucleotides read TGTGCCACTAAACAGACAATGGAAAGTTACAATGAGCAGTTCTTC.

The V gene is TRBV18, the J gene TRBJ2-6; no clear D gene. Trimming stripped 3 bases from V and 0 bases from J, with 6 bases between. CDR3 length equals 15 residues. CDR1 and CDR2 from the germline V gene are KGHSH and LQKENI. CDR3 protein: CASSPKSSGANVLTF. CDR3 DNA: TGTGCCAGCTCACCCAAGAGCTCTGGGGCCAACGTCCTGACTTTC.

The chain employs TRBV28 and TRBJ1-5; no firm D call. Trimming took off 3 bases at V and 0 bases at J, with 12 bases between the two ends. The CDR3 consists of 16 residues. Germline V gene lookup returns CDR1 MDHEN and CDR2 SYDVKM. The CDR3 DNA reads as TGTGCCAGCAGTTTTCACCCACAGACTAGCAATCAGCCCCAGCATTTT. It translates to CASSFHPQTSNQPQHF.

This clone has just one count. This chain links TRBV7-8 with TRBJ2-1, with 8 bases identical to TRBD2. The germline V gene encodes CDR1 SGHVS and CDR2 FQNEAQ. The CDR3 is 16 amino acids. Trimming removed 4 bases from V and 4 bases from J; junction bases left unmatched: 9. The DNA of the CDR3 is TGTGCCAGCAGCTCATCTCGCGGGAGGACTTACAATGAGCAGTTCTTC. The encoded protein is CASSSSRGRTYNEQFF.

Turning to this clone: This CDR3 is also generated by other DNA sequences in the sample. The rearrangement uses TRBV28 and TRBJ2-7; D is unresolved. This CDR3 comprises 12 residues. Germline values: CDR1 MDHEN, CDR2 SYDVKM. V dropped 6 bases and J dropped 5 bases, with 11 bases sitting between them. CDR3 in DNA: TGTGCCAGCAGCTCTAGAGGAGACGAGCAGTACTTC. This gives the protein CASSSRGDEQYF.

V gene TRBV7-9 combines with J gene TRBJ2-3; 9 bases align to TRBD2. The V gene end was trimmed by 5 bases and the J gene end by 2 bases; junction bases not matched to a gene: 8. Germline V gene lookup returns CDR1 SEHNR and CDR2 FQNEAQ (reference sequence). The CDR3 is 16 amino acids. The CDR3 protein is CASSPRTSEPTDTQYF. The CDR3 coding sequence is TGTGCCAGCAGCCCTCGGACTAGCGAGCCCACAGATACGCAGTATTTT.

The chain employs TRBV5-1 and TRBJ1-4; TRBD1 matches 8 bases. The V segment lost 6 bases and the J segment 0 bases; nucleotides outside the gene matches: 7. The CDR3 extends over 16 amino acids. From germline, CDR1 is SGHRS and CDR2 YFSETQ. The CDR3 sequence is CASKTTGAATNEKLFF. The CDR3 nucleotides read TGCGCCAGCAAAACGACAGGGGCTGCAACTAATGAAAAACTGTTTTTT.

The V gene is TRBV6-6, the J gene TRBJ2-3, with D tentatively TRBD1 or TRBD2 (6 bases each). V shed 8 bases and J shed 4 bases, with 19 bases lying between them. From germline, CDR1 is MNHNY and CDR2 SVGAGI (reference sequence). This CDR3 has 15 amino acids. The chain's CDR3 is CASSISARGADTQYF. The CDR3 DNA reads TGTGCCAGCTCAATTTCAGCGAGGGGGGCAGATACGCAGTATTTT.

The chain combines TRBV5-1 with TRBJ1-5; TRBD1 might be the D (5 bases). Between the trimmed V and J ends, which lost 4 bases and 3 bases, there was a span of 14 bases. CDR3 length: 15 residues. Germline CDR1 reads SGHRS; CDR2 reads YFSETQ. CDR3 sequence: CASSPQGEINQPQHF. The CDR3 DNA is TGCGCCAGCAGCCCCCAAGGGGAGATCAATCAGCCCCAGCATTTT.

The chain employs TRBV9 and TRBJ1-3; D is unclear. Germline CDR1 reads SGDLS; CDR2 reads YYNGEE. Trimming removed 4 bases at V and 3 bases at J, with 2 bases between. The CDR3 extends over 11 amino acids. The CDR3 protein is CASSFGNTIYF. CDR3 in DNA: TGTGCCAGCAGCTTTGGAAACACCATATATTTT.